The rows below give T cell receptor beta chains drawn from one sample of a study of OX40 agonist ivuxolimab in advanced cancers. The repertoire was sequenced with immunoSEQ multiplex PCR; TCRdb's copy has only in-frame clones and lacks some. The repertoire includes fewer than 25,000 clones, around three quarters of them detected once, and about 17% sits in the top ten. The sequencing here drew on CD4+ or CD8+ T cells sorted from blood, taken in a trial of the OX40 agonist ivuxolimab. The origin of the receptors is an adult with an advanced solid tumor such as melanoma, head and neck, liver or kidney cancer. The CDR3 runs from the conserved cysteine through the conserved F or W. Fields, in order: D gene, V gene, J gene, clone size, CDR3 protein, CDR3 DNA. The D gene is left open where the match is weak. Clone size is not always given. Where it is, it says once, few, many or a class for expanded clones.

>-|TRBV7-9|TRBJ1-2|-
CASSLDRDTFDRHGYTF
TGTGCCAGCAGCTTGGATAGAGACACCTTCGACCGGCATGGCTACACCTTC
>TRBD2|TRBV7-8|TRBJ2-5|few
CASSRHSRGTIQETQYF
TGTGCCAGCAGCCGACATTCACGCGGGACTATCCAAGAGACCCAGTACTTC
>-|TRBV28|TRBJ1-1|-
CASATALNTEAFF
TGTGCCAGCGCGACAGCCCTGAACACTGAAGCTTTCTTT
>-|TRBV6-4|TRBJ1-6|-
CASSDRGYNSPLHF
TGTGCCAGCAGTGACAGGGGATATAATTCACCCCTCCACTTT
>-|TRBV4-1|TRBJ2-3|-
CASSQEPRQGGIADTQYF
TGCGCCAGCAGCCAAGAACCCAGGCAGGGGGGTATTGCAGATACGCAGTATTTT
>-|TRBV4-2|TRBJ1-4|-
CASSQETGNNEKLFF
TGTGCCAGCAGCCAAGAAACAGGCAATAATGAAAAACTGTTTTTT
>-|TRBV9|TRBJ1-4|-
CASSVDAILGEKLFF
TGTGCCAGCAGCGTAGACGCGATTTTAGGTGAAAAACTGTTTTTT
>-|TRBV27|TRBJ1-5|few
CASSPNGETQHF
TGTGCCAGCAGTCCAAACGGGGAAACCCAGCATTTT
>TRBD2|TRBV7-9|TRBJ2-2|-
CASSHVPTSGGRNTGELFF
TGTGCCAGCAGCCATGTCCCGACTAGCGGGGGTCGAAACACCGGGGAGCTGTTTTTT
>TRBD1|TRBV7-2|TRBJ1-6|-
CASSGGTGGRSPLHF
TGTGCCAGCAGCGGAGGGACAGGGGGCAGGTCACCCCTCCACTTT
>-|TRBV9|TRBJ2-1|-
CASSVVGGRNEQFF
TGTGCCAGCAGCGTAGTGGGGGGCCGCAATGAGCAGTTCTTC
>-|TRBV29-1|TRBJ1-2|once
CSVEGELQRNYGYTF
TGCAGCGTTGAAGGGGAGCTCCAGAGAAACTATGGCTACACCTTC
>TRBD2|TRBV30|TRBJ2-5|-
CAWSVLGLAGGETQYF
TGTGCCTGGAGTGTACTCGGACTAGCGGGGGGAGAGACCCAGTACTTC
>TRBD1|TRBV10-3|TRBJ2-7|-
CAISIGTGGYEQYF
TGTGCCATCAGCATCGGGACAGGTGGCTACGAGCAGTACTTC
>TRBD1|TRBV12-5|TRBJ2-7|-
CASGSPRTGGSYEQYF
TGTGCTAGTGGTTCCCCCAGGACAGGGGGCTCCTACGAGCAGTACTTC
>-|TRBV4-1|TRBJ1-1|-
CASSQDGEMNTEAFF
TGCGCCAGCAGCCAAGATGGGGAGATGAACACTGAAGCTTTCTTT
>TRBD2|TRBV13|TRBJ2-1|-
CASSPLAGVGLDEQFF
TGTGCCAGCAGCCCCCTAGCGGGAGTGGGTCTGGATGAGCAGTTCTTC
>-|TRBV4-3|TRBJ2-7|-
CASSQDVAGMSSYEQYF
TGCGCCAGCAGCCAAGACGTGGCAGGGATGAGCTCCTACGAGCAGTACTTC
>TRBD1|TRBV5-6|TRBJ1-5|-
CASSLGQGAYQPQHF
TGTGCCAGCAGTTTGGGACAGGGGGCATATCAGCCCCAGCATTTT
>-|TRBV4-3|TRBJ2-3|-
CASSQDSTIADTQYF
TGCGCCAGCAGCCAAGACAGTACGATCGCAGATACGCAGTATTTT
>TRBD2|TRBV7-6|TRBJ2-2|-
CASSLPGGNTGELFF
TGTGCCAGCAGCTTACCGGGAGGGAACACCGGGGAGCTGTTTTTT
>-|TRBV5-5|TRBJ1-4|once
CASSWSGGEKLFF
TGTGCCAGCAGCTGGTCGGGTGGTGAAAAACTGTTTTTT
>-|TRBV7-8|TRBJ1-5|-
CASRAENQPQHF
TGTGCCAGCAGAGCGGAGAATCAGCCCCAGCATTTT
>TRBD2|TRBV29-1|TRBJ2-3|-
CSVAGLAGGPVDTQYF
TGCAGCGTTGCGGGTCTAGCGGGGGGGCCCGTAGATACGCAGTATTTT
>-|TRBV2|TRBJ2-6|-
CASSKRRPIQSRANVLTF
TGTGCCAGCAGTAAAAGGCGACCGATACAAAGTCGGGCCAACGTCCTGACTTTC
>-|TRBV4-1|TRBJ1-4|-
CASSQDEGDWNEKLFF
TGCGCCAGCAGCCAAGATGAGGGGGACTGGAATGAAAAACTGTTTTTT
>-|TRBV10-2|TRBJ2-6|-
CASSESTGANVLTF
TGCGCCAGCAGTGAGTCTACTGGGGCCAACGTCCTGACTTTC
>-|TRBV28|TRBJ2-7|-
CASTGSAVRVEYF
TGTGCCAGCACCGGGTCGGCGGTACGGGTGGAGTACTTC
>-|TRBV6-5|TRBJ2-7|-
CASSEGYYEQYF
TGTGCCAGCAGCGAGGGGTACTACGAGCAGTACTTC
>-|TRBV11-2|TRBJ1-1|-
CASSSSPGNMNTEAFF
TGTGCCAGCAGCTCTTCGCCAGGGAACATGAACACTGAAGCTTTCTTT
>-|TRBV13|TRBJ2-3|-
CASSPEGGRTDTQYF
TGTGCCAGCAGCCCGGAGGGGGGGCGTACAGATACGCAGTATTTT
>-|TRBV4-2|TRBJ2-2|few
CASSPSIEWSTGELFF
TGTGCCAGCAGCCCAAGCATCGAGTGGAGCACCGGGGAGCTGTTTTTT
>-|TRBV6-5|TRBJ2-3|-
CASSSTPIDTQYF
TGTGCCAGCAGTTCCACCCCAATAGATACGCAGTATTTT
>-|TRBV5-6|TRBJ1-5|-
CASSFSTGNQPQHF
TGTGCCAGCAGCTTCTCGACGGGCAATCAGCCCCAGCATTTT
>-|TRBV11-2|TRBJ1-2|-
CASTPRVMGHNYGYTF
TGTGCCAGCACGCCTCGGGTGATGGGACACAACTATGGCTACACCTTC
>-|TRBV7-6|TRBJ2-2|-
CASSVLENTGELFF
TGTGCCAGCAGCGTACTAGAAAACACCGGGGAGCTGTTTTTT
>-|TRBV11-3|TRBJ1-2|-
CASSSTGRNGYTF
TGTGCCAGCAGCTCGACAGGTCGTAATGGCTACACCTTC